This T cell receptor beta chain was recorded in a study of shared clonotypes between healthy human individuals. The sample holds one count of this clone. Antigen specificity is unknown. Clones were sequenced by immunoSEQ multiplex PCR, and TCRdb holds only the in-frame ones, with some missing. Of 470,000 or so clones listed, approximately 81% were seen once; the top ten hold roughly 12%. CDR1 is MGHDK and CDR2 is SYGVNS in the germline V gene. The V gene lost 5 bases and the J gene lost 4 bases, with 15 bases spanning the gap. The CDR3 contains 14 residues. Overall study findings and caveats: Exclusively blood specimens were collected; tissue repertoires likely differ.

Specimen: PBMCs. The rearrangement joins TRBV25-1 to TRBJ2-7, with D possibly matching TRBD1 (5 bases). This TCR was sampled from a woman between 40 and 50 years old in good health. Some clones in this sample may be carry-over from other donors' samples. The CDR3 spells CASSTGGGQYEQYF. In nucleotides, the CDR3 is TGTGCCAGCAGTACCGGCGGCGGACAATACGAGCAGTACTTC.